These 30 T cell receptor beta chains originate from one sample sequenced in a study of vaccination and CD4 T cells after COVID-19. The sample's treatment: approximately nine-day PBMC culture with coronavirus spike peptide pools or control peptides (ViraFEST assay). These receptors' antigens are unknown. Oncomine TCR Beta short-read sequencing was applied to DNA from cultured CD4+ T cells. TCRdb recomputed calls from the PCR reads with MiXCR, one row per CDR3 protein. In the table there are over 15,000 distinct CDR3 sequences, roughly 31% of which are singletons. Sequencing input: cultured CD4+ T cells from blood. These receptors came from a human donor with COVID-19.

The chain is built from TRBV6-2 or TRBV6-3 and TRBJ1-2, with 7 bases matching TRBD1. The V gene end was trimmed by 6 bases and the J gene end by 3 bases; junction bases not matched to a gene: 4. Looked up from germline, CDR1 is MNHEY and CDR2 is SVGEGT. This CDR3 is built from 13 residues. The CDR3 DNA sequence: TGTGCCAGCAGCAGAGACAGGGACTATGGCTACACCTTC. This gives the protein CASSRDRDYGYTF.

This chain links TRBV2 with TRBJ2-4, with D perhaps TRBD1 (5 bases). This CDR3 has 16 amino acids. Germline loops: CDR1 SNHLY, CDR2 FYNNEI. With 5 bases removed from V and 5 bases from J, the gap between germline ends came to 19 bases. CDR3 nucleotide sequence: TGTGCCAGCAGTAAATCCGGTCGGCAGGGCGAAAACATTCAGTACTTC. This translates into CASSKSGRQGENIQYF.

The chain links TRBV6-1 to TRBJ2-5; possible D gene TRBD2, 6 bases. This CDR3 is built from 13 residues. CDR1 is MNHNS, CDR2 SASEGT, per germline. V shed 8 bases and J shed 5 bases, with 15 bases lying between them. The DNA of the CDR3 is TGTGCCAGCCGAAGCCCAGGGAGGGAGACCCAGTACTTC. It encodes CASRSPGRETQYF.

This clonotype was counted between two and nine times. The chain carries TRBV20-1 and TRBJ2-2, with D unclear. The V and J ends lost 0 bases and 1 base respectively, with 9 bases between them. This CDR3 is built from 15 residues. Per the germline V gene, CDR1 is DFQATT and CDR2 is SNEGSKA (reference sequence). CDR3 sequence (DNA): TGCAGTGCTAGAGATTTGGGCAGGAACACCGGGGAGCTGTTTTTT. Translation gives CSARDLGRNTGELFF.

The chain carries TRBV9 and TRBJ1-1; TRBD1 agrees at 8 bases. The CDR3 is 12 residues long. The V segment lost 7 bases and the J segment 6 bases; nucleotides outside the gene matches: 5. Germline values: CDR1 SGDLS, CDR2 YYNGEE. The CDR3 reads CASQGASAEAFF. The CDR3, as DNA: TGTGCCAGCCAGGGGGCGAGTGCTGAAGCTTTCTTT.

The chain carries TRBV12-3 or TRBV12-4 and TRBJ2-7; tentative D call: TRBD1 (5 bases). V was cut by 6 bases and J by 1 base, with 10 bases left in between. The CDR3 loop spans 13 amino acids. CDR3 DNA sequence: TGTGCCAGCAGAAAGACAGTTTCCTACGAGCAGTACTTC. As protein: CASRKTVSYEQYF.

The chain employs TRBV6-1 and TRBJ2-7, with D maybe TRBD1 (6 bases). Looked up from germline, CDR1 is MNHNS and CDR2 is SASEGT. The CDR3 has 14 amino acids. With 6 bases removed from V and 3 bases from J, the gap between germline ends came to 15 bases. The chain's CDR3 is CASRDPGQGYEQYF. DNA of the CDR3: TGTGCCAGCAGAGACCCGGGACAAGGCTACGAGCAGTACTTC.

The chain combines TRBV7-2 with TRBJ1-1; D is uncertain. This CDR3 spans 15 amino acids. V lost 1 base and J lost 3, with 12 bases in between. Germline lookup yields CDR1 SGHTA and CDR2 FQGNSA. This CDR3 is CASSLGPDLHTEAFF. CDR3 in DNA: TGTGCCAGCAGCTTAGGGCCGGATCTACACACTGAAGCTTTCTTT.

The genes are TRBV6-1 and TRBJ2-7, with D maybe TRBD2 (6 bases). CDR1 is MNHNS, CDR2 SASEGT, per germline. Trimming shortened V by 6 bases and J by 9 bases, and 21 bases separated the two germline ends. The CDR3 has 14 amino acids. CDR3: CASRPRDSGPGQYF. The CDR3 DNA sequence: TGTGCCAGCAGGCCCCGGGACTCAGGGCCGGGGCAGTACTTC.

The rearrangement links TRBV30 to TRBJ1-2; D is unresolved. V was shortened by 0 bases and J by 4 bases, with 15 bases between the two germline ends. This CDR3 comprises 15 residues. Germline values: CDR1 GTSNPN, CDR2 SVGIG (reference sequence). CDR3 bases: TGTGCCTGGAGTGTAGGGATAGGAACTATCTATGGCTACACCTTC. Protein sequence: CAWSVGIGTIYGYTF.

The chain has TRBV12-3 or TRBV12-4 and TRBJ1-1; perhaps TRBD1 as D (6 bases). The CDR3 has 15 amino acids. V was cut by 1 base and J by 8 bases, with 17 bases left in between. The CDR3 sequence: CASSLGSGTSLEAFF. CDR3 DNA: TGTGCCAGCAGTTTAGGTTCCGGGACATCATTGGAAGCTTTCTTT.

J is TRBJ1-3 and V is TRBV5-4; 8 nucleotides agree with TRBD1. The CDR3 contains 13 residues. CDR1 is SGHNT, CDR2 YYREEE, per germline (reference sequence). V was pared by 3 bases and J by 9 bases, with 5 bases of the junction left unmatched. This CDR3 reads CASSSTGGSTIYF. The CDR3 DNA reads as TGTGCCAGCAGCTCCACAGGGGGGAGCACCATATATTTT.

The V call is TRBV30, the J call TRBJ2-7; D perhaps matches TRBD1 (6 bases). V gave up 5 bases and J gave up 0 bases, with 17 bases separating them. Germline V CDR1 and CDR2: GTSNPN, SVGIG (reference sequence). The CDR3 is made up of 15 amino acids. For the CDR3, the DNA is TGTGCCTGGTTACCTCAGGGGTTCTCCTCCTACGAGCAGTACTTC. It encodes CAWLPQGFSSYEQYF. The full variable domain, with the rest looked up from reference TRBV30 and TRBJ2-7, is SQTIHQWPATLVQPVGSPLSLECTVEGTSNPNLYWYRQAAGRGLQLLFYSVGIGQISSEVPQNLSASRPQDRQFILSSKKLLLSDSGFYLCAWLPQGFSSYEQYFGPGTRLTVT.

The chain combines TRBV5-4 with TRBJ1-1; D possibly corresponds to TRBD1 (6 bases). Germline CDR1 reads SGHNT; CDR2 reads YYREEE (reference sequence). The CDR3 totals 13 residues. Trimming took off 2 bases at V and 8 bases at J, with 13 bases between the two ends. CDR3 nucleotide sequence: TGTGCCAGCAGCTTCGACAGGAGAGGAGAAGCTTTCTTT. Translation: CASSFDRRGEAFF.

The chain joins TRBV6-1 to TRBJ2-7; perhaps TRBD1 as D (6 bases). With 6 bases removed from V and 4 bases from J, the gap between germline ends came to 22 bases. The germline V gene has CDR1 MNHNS and CDR2 SASEGT. The CDR3 runs to 16 residues. For the CDR3, the DNA is TGTGCCAGCAGGCGCCCAAGGGACACCCTTTGGTACGAGCAGTACTTC. Translation gives CASRRPRDTLWYEQYF.

This clonotype turned up a few times. The gene calls are TRBV2 and TRBJ1-4; 7 nucleotides agree with TRBD1. Looked up from germline, CDR1 is SNHLY and CDR2 is FYNNEI. With 7 bases clipped from V and 3 bases from J, the junction kept 5 bases outside the gene matches. The CDR3 has 14 amino acids. The DNA for the CDR3 is TGTGCCAGCACCGACAGGGAAGCTAATGAAAAACTGTTTTTT. The encoded protein is CASTDREANEKLFF.

The chain has TRBV28 and TRBJ1-1; D uncertain. The germline V gene has CDR1 MDHEN and CDR2 SYDVKM. This CDR3 contains 15 residues. V was pared by 3 bases and J by 1 base, with 12 bases between. This CDR3 is CASSLPGRGNTEAFF. The CDR3 nucleotides are TGTGCCAGCAGTTTGCCCGGGAGAGGGAACACTGAAGCTTTCTTT.

There are a few counts of this clonotype. This rearrangement joins TRBV6-5 to TRBJ2-5; TRBD2 agrees at 10 bases. V dropped 4 bases and J dropped 13; count of bases not matched to a gene: 6. Germline lookup yields CDR1 MNHEY and CDR2 SVGAGI. This CDR3 contains 12 residues. For the CDR3, the DNA is TGTGCCAGCAGTTCCCTACGACTAGCGGGGTACTTC. Its protein product is CASSSLRLAGYF.

This clonotype was observed a handful of times. The V and J genes are TRBV12-3 or TRBV12-4 and TRBJ1-5; a possible D gene is TRBD1 (5 bases). The length of the CDR3 is 14 residues. The V and J ends lost 5 bases and 3 bases respectively, with 11 bases between them. The CDR3 spells CASSRAGPNQPQHF. In DNA form, the CDR3 reads TGTGCCAGCAGTAGAGCGGGGCCCAATCAGCCCCAGCATTTT.

The table lists this clonotype with a few counts. CDR3 protein: CASSLFGGFSYNSPLHF. Written as DNA, the CDR3 is TGTGCCAGCAGTTTATTCGGGGGGTTCTCCTATAATTCACCCCTCCACTTT. The chain carries TRBV27 and TRBJ1-6; a possible D gene is TRBD1 (5 bases). V lost 1 base and J lost 0, with 10 bases in between. Germline CDR1 reads MNHEY; CDR2 reads SMNVEV (reference sequence). This CDR3 contains 17 residues.

A few counts support this clonotype. The chain recombines TRBV25-1 with TRBJ1-1; TRBD1 might be the D (5 bases). The CDR3 consists of 12 residues. Trimming took off 3 bases at V and 11 bases at J, with 13 bases between the two ends. Germline CDR1 is MGHDK and CDR2 is SYGVNS. This CDR3 is CASSEGSAGAFF. Written as DNA, the CDR3 is TGTGCCAGCAGTGAGGGGTCAGCAGGGGCTTTCTTT. Looking up the rest from reference TRBV25-1 and TRBJ1-1 gives the full variable domain: EADIYQTPRYLVIGTGKKITLECSQTMGHDKMYWYQQDPGMELHLIHYSYGVNSTEKGDLSSESTVSRIRTEHFPLTLESARPSHTSQYLCASSEGSAGAFFGQGTRLTVV.

In its sample, this clonotype was seen a few times. The J gene is TRBJ1-4, the V gene TRBV2; 8 bases map to TRBD1. This CDR3 has 15 residues. Germline trimming cut 3 bases from V and 5 bases from J; bases unmatched to any gene: 5. The germline gives CDR1 SNHLY, CDR2 FYNNEI. Here the CDR3 reads CASSDRGLPNEKLFF. CDR3 nucleotides: TGTGCCAGCAGTGACAGGGGGCTTCCCAATGAAAAACTGTTTTTT.

The chain combines TRBV6-2 or TRBV6-3 with TRBJ2-1, with D uncertain. CDR1 MNHEY and CDR2 SVGEGT come from the germline V gene. Trimming took off 5 bases at V and 3 bases at J, with 5 bases between the two ends. CDR3 size: 12 residues. The CDR3 DNA reads TGTGCCAGCAGTCGGTTCTACAATGAGCAGTTCTTC. Amino acid sequence: CASSRFYNEQFF.

This clonotype was counted a few times. V gene TRBV20-1 combines with J gene TRBJ2-1, with 15 nucleotides matching TRBD2. The V segment lost 3 bases and the J segment 2 bases; nucleotides outside the gene matches: 11. This CDR3 is 19 amino acids long. From germline, CDR1 is DFQATT and CDR2 SNEGSKA (reference sequence). CDR3 in DNA: TGCAGTGCTAGCCCCGTTCCGGGACTAGCGGGGGGCGCCTACAATGAGCAGTTCTTC. As protein: CSASPVPGLAGGAYNEQFF.

The rearrangement uses TRBV12-1 and TRBJ2-1; TRBD2 is the table's D call, not checked against the DNA. TRBV12-1 is classified as a pseudogene. The CDR3 consists of 16 residues. The DNA of the CDR3 is TGTGCCAGCAGCCGGCGGACTAGCGGGGGTATGAATGAGCAGTTCTTC. The encoded protein is CASSRRTSGGMNEQFF.

V is TRBV19 and J is TRBJ2-3; no reliable D call. V dropped 4 bases and J dropped 0 bases, with 14 bases sitting between them. The CDR3 has 16 residues. The V gene's germline CDR1 is LNHDA and CDR2 SQIVND (reference sequence). The CDR3 here is CASSSVPGRSTDTQYF. Here the CDR3 DNA reads TGTGCCAGTAGTAGTGTCCCAGGTCGGAGCACAGATACGCAGTATTTT.

This clonotype was counted only a few times. V usage is TRBV11-2 and J usage is TRBJ2-3, with D perhaps TRBD2 (6 bases). Per the germline V gene, CDR1 is SGHAT and CDR2 is FQNNGV. Trimming shortened V by 4 bases and J by 7 bases, and 15 bases separated the two germline ends. The CDR3 consists of 14 residues. The CDR3 loop reads CASSYPGTPYTQYF. CDR3 nucleotide sequence: TGTGCCAGCAGCTACCCCGGGACTCCGTATACGCAGTATTTT.

This clonotype was counted only a few times. The CDR3 is CASVRMRGAIGETQYF. The CDR3, as DNA: TGTGCCAGCGTCCGAATGCGGGGGGCTATCGGGGAGACCCAGTACTTC. The V and J genes are TRBV2 and TRBJ2-5, with 8 nucleotides matching TRBD2. The junction had 16 bases not matched to a gene; V was cut back by 8 bases and J by 5 bases. The V gene's germline CDR1 is SNHLY and CDR2 FYNNEI. This CDR3 is built from 16 residues.

The chain joins TRBV5-1 to TRBJ2-6; D call uncertain. The CDR3 totals 15 residues. Between the trimmed V and J ends, which lost 4 bases and 0 bases, there was a span of 8 bases. In germline, CDR1 is SGHRS, CDR2 YFSETQ. Here the CDR3 DNA reads TGCGCCAGCAGCGATTTACTCTCTGGGGCCAACGTCCTGACTTTC. Translating gives CASSDLLSGANVLTF.

This clonotype was observed a few times. The chain joins TRBV19 to TRBJ1-6; a weak D match, TRBD1 (5 bases). Trimming removed 0 bases at V and 7 bases at J, with 10 bases between. The CDR3 has 15 residues. Germline lookup yields CDR1 LNHDA and CDR2 SQIVND (reference sequence). The CDR3 sequence is CASSIDPGYNSPLHF. CDR3 sequence (DNA): TGTGCCAGTAGTATAGATCCAGGGTACAATTCACCCCTCCACTTT.